The T cell receptor beta chain under discussion was sequenced for a study of cytomegalovirus exposure and HLA in healthy donors. On this clone: Its antigen is not identified.

Findings of the study overall: Some V segments (TRBV6-2 and TRBV6-3 among them) were excluded as indistinguishable. A reported reduction in N-insertions relative to the approximately 640-donor mean was seen in an Asian-associated ancestry cluster in a later analysis. The authors confirmed in vitro that three CMV-associated chains were specific for CMV antigens.

This PCR relied on a set of 60 Vbeta primers and 13 Jbeta primers. Repertoires were generated with immunoSEQ multiplex PCR, while TCRdb's copy carries only in-frame clones and drops some. The sample holds 95,000 to 100,000 clones, about three quarters seen once. This CDR3 is 13 amino acids long. Germline V gene lookup returns CDR1 LNHDA and CDR2 SQIVND (reference sequence). V lost 7 bases to trimming and J lost 4 bases; unmatched junction nucleotides: 3. Input material: PBMCs. This clonotype was obtained from a human donor in good health. The chain combines TRBV19 with TRBJ1-2, with TRBD1 identical over 10 bases. CDR3 protein: CASTWDRGYGYTF. CDR3 bases: TGTGCCAGTACTTGGGACAGGGGCTATGGCTACACCTTC.